These T cell receptor beta chains were read from a single sample in a study of OX40 agonist ivuxolimab in advanced cancers. Assay used: immunoSEQ multiplex PCR; TCRdb lists only in-frame clones, some missing. Of tens of thousands of clones detected, 85% to 90% appear once; the ten largest clones hold just over 20%. The sample here was CD4+ or CD8+ T cells sorted from blood, taken in a trial of the OX40 agonist ivuxolimab. The receptors were gathered from an adult with an advanced solid tumor such as melanoma, head and neck, liver or kidney cancer. Each CDR3 is given without its conserved first and last residue.

j_call	v_call	cdr3_aa
TRBJ2-3	TRBV18	ASWASPVTDTQY
TRBJ2-6	TRBV7-3	ASSLYRAGANVLT
TRBJ2-3	TRBV28	ASSFMAGEGDTQY
TRBJ2-1	TRBV9	ASSVSSRSLGSSYNEQF
TRBJ2-3	TRBV7-3	ASSPRGGEIADTQY
TRBJ2-1	TRBV27	ASKKWGGAYNEQF
TRBJ1-2	TRBV10-3	AISETGGLEPYGYT
TRBJ2-1	TRBV2	ASSITSGYNEQF
TRBJ2-7	TRBV7-6	ASSLGRLKLDEQY
TRBJ2-7	TRBV7-9	ASSPPKGSDHEQY
TRBJ2-3	TRBV7-8	ASKGPRLGRGPLGTDTQY
TRBJ2-7	TRBV28	ASSLYPRAGGMDEQY
TRBJ1-1	TRBV6-5	ASRGDRMNTEAF
TRBJ2-1	TRBV9	ASSPRGSGGPYNEQF
TRBJ1-5	TRBV28	ASSLSLGLQPQH
TRBJ1-2	TRBV9	ASSQGLYGYT
TRBJ2-1	TRBV7-3	ASSSLPPNEQF
TRBJ2-7	TRBV10-2	ASSYWDRRSYEQY
TRBJ2-4	TRBV5-5	ASSAGQGAGNIQY
TRBJ2-3	TRBV7-2	ASSLVALHRDTQY
TRBJ1-3	TRBV6-5	ASSDGLLAGNTIY
TRBJ2-7	TRBV5-4	ASSLEVHYEQY
TRBJ2-1	TRBV9	ASSAGLNNEQF
TRBJ2-7	TRBV19	ASSVGTIYEQY
TRBJ1-5	TRBV2	ASNEVNQPQH
TRBJ1-5	TRBV10-2	ASRPGQGNQPQH
TRBJ2-7	TRBV19	ASRGGRDSLSYEQY
TRBJ2-4	TRBV29-1	SAMRLSGGAGAKNIQY
TRBJ2-4	TRBV5-1	ASSGRQGLAKNIQY
TRBJ1-1	TRBV10-2	ASSPYHGDGTEAF
TRBJ2-1	TRBV13	ASSTPSGNNYNEQF
TRBJ2-7	TRBV6-5	ASSRTGHYEQY
TRBJ1-5	TRBV2	ASSEAPGRQPQH
TRBJ2-5	TRBV2	AGYWTSGPQETQY
TRBJ2-7	TRBV30	AWSGKAGAFYEQY
TRBJ1-2	TRBV28	ASSLFGNYGYT
TRBJ2-4	TRBV7-9	ASSPLMGRNAKNIQY
TRBJ2-4	TRBV13	ASSSLRGGVLENIQY
TRBJ2-6	TRBV15	ATSRVPGQTYSGANVLT
TRBJ1-1	TRBV27	ASSARNFEAF
TRBJ1-1	TRBV15	ATSRGRDRGDTEAF
TRBJ1-1	TRBV27	ASSLSSGGTEAF
TRBJ2-7	TRBV2	AGEPGWTDNYEQY
TRBJ2-1	TRBV2	ASREPGGTSGVYNEQF
TRBJ1-3	TRBV28	ASSLLDHTIY
TRBJ1-2	TRBV6-5	ASSDPGVSNYGYT
TRBJ2-2	TRBV11-3	ASSIRQDSNTGELF
TRBJ2-2	TRBV27	ASSWGPNTGELF
TRBJ2-7	TRBV12-5	ASGLVDPGQIPYEQY
TRBJ2-7	TRBV18	ASSPRFRVSSYEQY